This T cell receptor (beta chain) originates from a study of blood T cell repertoires in COVID-19 (dated by TCRdb to the early 2020s). General notes on the study: Samples covering the acute and convalescent phases of COVID-19 were provided by collaborators in the United States, Italy and Spain. The samples were drawn from two sources: the first 160 participants of the ongoing ImmuneRACE study, and 1,254 subjects contributed by 6 global collaborators. The repertoires were released in a freely available public database meant as a resource for research on the immune response to SARS-CoV-2. The material from the prospective study consisted of cDNA or gDNA derived from T cells, B-cell-depleted T cells, or PBMCs. The sample metadata nearly always contained a de-identified subject ID, COVID-19 status, age in years and sex. The dataset comprised deeply sampled blood TCRbeta repertoires from subjects exposed to, actively infected with, or recovered from COVID-19. HLA class I and class II types, where available, came from metadata supplied by the sample provider rather than from assay-based typing. What the study reported, not specific to this receptor: The amount of clinical and demographic metadata varied by source and participant and was provided uncurated.

TCRbeta CDR3 regions were amplified from genomic DNA by means of the immunoSEQ Assay, a bias-controlled multiplex PCR. The paper's processing steps were these. The number of nucleated cells in each sample was estimated by amplification of reference gene primers within the assay. Sequence reads were collapsed and filtered to measure the absolute abundance of every unique TCRbeta CDR3 rearrangement. For each sample, productive Simpson clonality was calculated by taking the square root of Simpson's diversity index across productive rearrangements. As stored in TCRdb, this immuneACCESS dataset retains in-frame rearrangements with V and J assigned. A fraction of the clones does not appear; measured against another copy, unresolved V genes explain less than half of the discrepancy, and the remainder lacks a known reason. The DNA was the basis for D and trimming; V, J and clone size are from that table. The sample yields about 160,000 clones; 85% were counted once. The ten largest clones take up approximately 3.3% of the sample.

V and J lose 0 bases and 6 bases, and a span of 9 bases separates them. From the germline V gene, CDR1 is MGHRA and CDR2 is YSYEKL. The CDR3 runs 14 residues from the cysteine to the phenylalanine. Of all the DNA, just the CDR3 is kept, 42 bases in frame from base 1. At least ten counts were recorded for this clone. Its antigen remains unidentified. It has no much larger one-base neighbor in the sample; base qualities were not kept. The collaborating institutions used their own protocols to collect whole blood in K2EDTA tubes. For TCRbeta analysis, collaborators shipped samples as frozen whole blood, isolated PBMCs, or DNA extracted from either of those sample types.

The origin of this receptor is a human donor with acute or convalescent COVID-19. The donor label of this sample is uncertain. The sequencing sample was made of peripheral blood. The receptor chain draws on TRBV4-1 and TRBJ2-1; tentative D gene TRBD2, with 5 bases matching. The CDR3 corresponds to CASSQDSGSNEQFF. The bases are TGCGCCAGCAGCCAAGATTCTGGGAGCAATGAGCAGTTCTTC.